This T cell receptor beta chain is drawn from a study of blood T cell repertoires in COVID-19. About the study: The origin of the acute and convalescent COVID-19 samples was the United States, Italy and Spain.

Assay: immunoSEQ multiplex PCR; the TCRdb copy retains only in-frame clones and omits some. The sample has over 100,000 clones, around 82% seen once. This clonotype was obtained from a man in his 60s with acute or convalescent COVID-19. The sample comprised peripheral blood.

The CDR3 nucleotides read TGTGCCAGCTCACACCGGGACAGGGGCAGCTCCTACGAGCAGTACTTC. This translates into CASSHRDRGSSYEQYF. The J gene is TRBJ2-7, the V gene TRBV18, with 10 nucleotides matching TRBD1. J lost 0 bases, V lost 4 bases, and 6 bases had no gene match. Germline V gene data show CDR1 as KGHSH and CDR2 as LQKENI. The CDR3 is 16 residues long.